The subject of this entry is one T cell receptor beta chain. Libraries were prepared by immunoSEQ multiplex PCR; TCRdb keeps only in-frame clonotypes and omits some of them. The data contain fewer than 200,000 clones, around 93% of them seen just once; the ten biggest clones take up roughly 4.3%. This entry is derived from a study of control samples from healthy donors and cancer patients. The germline V gene encodes CDR1 MGHRA and CDR2 YSYEKL. Trimming left V 0 bases short and J 6 bases short, with 8 bases between. The CDR3 has 14 residues. V is TRBV4-1 and J is TRBJ2-2; D is unresolved. This TCR was recovered from a woman aged 55 to 70 in good health. Sequencing was performed on blood. CDR3 nucleotide sequence: TGCGCCAGCAGCCAAGAGTCCCTACCCGGGGAGCTGTTTTTT. It codes for CASSQESLPGELFF.